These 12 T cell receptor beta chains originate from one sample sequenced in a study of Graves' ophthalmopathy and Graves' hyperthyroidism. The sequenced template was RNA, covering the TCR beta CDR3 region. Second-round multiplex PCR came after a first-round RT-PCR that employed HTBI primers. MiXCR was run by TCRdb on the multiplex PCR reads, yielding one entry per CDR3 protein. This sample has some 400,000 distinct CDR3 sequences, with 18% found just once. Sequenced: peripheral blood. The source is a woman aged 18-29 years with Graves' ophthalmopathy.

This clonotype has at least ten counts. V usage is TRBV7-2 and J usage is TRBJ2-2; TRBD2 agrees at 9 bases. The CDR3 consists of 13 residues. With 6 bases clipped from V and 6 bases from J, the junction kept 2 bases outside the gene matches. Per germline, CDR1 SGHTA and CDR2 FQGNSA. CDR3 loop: CASRVAGAGELFF. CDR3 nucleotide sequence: TGTGCCAGCAGGGTAGCGGGGGCCGGGGAGCTGTTTTTT.

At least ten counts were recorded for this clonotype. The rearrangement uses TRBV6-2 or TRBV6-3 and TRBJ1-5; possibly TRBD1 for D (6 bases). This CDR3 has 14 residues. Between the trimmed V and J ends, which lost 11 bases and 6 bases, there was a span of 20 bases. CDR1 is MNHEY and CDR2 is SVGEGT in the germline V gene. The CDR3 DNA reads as TGTGCCGTCCGCTTGGGGGGCGAAATTCAGCCCCAGCATTTT. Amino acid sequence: CAVRLGGEIQPQHF.

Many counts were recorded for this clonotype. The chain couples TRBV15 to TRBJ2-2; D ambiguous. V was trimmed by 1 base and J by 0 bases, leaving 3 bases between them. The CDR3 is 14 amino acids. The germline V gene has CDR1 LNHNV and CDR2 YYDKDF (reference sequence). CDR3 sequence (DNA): TGTGCCACCAGCAGAGGACCGAACACCGGGGAGCTGTTTTTT. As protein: CATSRGPNTGELFF.

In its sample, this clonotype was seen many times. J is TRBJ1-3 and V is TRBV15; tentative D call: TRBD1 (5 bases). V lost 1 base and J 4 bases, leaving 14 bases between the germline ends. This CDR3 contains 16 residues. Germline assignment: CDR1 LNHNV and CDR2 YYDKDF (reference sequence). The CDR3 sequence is CATSRVAGTPGNTIYF. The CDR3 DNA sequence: TGTGCCACCAGCAGAGTCGCCGGGACCCCAGGAAACACCATATATTTT. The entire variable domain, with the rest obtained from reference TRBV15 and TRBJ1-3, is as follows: DAMVIQNPRYQVTQFGKPVTLSCSQTLNHNVMYWYQQKSSQAPKLLFHYYDKDFNNEADTPDNFQSRRPNTSFCFLDIRSPGLGDTAMYLCATSRVAGTPGNTIYFGEGSWLTVV.

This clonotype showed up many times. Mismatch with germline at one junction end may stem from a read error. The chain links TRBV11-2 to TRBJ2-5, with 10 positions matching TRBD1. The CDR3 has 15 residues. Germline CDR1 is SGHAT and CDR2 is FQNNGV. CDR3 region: CASGPGQGYQETQHF. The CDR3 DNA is TGTGCCAGCGGACCGGGACAGGGGTACCAAGAGACCCAGCACTTC.

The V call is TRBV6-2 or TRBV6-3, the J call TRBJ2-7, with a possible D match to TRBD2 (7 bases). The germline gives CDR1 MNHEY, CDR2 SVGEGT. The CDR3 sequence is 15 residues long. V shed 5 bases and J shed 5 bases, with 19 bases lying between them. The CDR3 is CASSLQGGWDDEQYF. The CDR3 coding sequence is TGTGCCAGCAGTCTACAGGGAGGGTGGGACGACGAGCAGTACTTC.

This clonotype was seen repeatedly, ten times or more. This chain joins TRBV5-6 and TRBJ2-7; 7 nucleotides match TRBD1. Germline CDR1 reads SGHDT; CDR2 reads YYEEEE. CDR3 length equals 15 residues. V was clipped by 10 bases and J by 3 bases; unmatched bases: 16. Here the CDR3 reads CAGTPDRRDSYEQYF. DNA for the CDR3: TGTGCCGGCACCCCTGACCGCCGGGACAGCTACGAGCAGTACTTC.

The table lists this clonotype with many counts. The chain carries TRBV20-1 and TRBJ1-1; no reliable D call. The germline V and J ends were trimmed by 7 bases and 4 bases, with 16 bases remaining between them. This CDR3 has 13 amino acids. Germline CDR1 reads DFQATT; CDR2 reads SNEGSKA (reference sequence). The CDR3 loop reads CSVIRTVPTEAFF. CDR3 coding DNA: TGCAGTGTCATCCGGACGGTACCCACTGAAGCTTTCTTT.

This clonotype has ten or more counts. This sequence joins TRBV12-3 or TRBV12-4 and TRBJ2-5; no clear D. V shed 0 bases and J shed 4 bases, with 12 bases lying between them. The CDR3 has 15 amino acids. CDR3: CASSLATGSAETQYF. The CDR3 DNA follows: TGTGCCAGCAGTTTAGCGACTGGAAGTGCAGAGACCCAGTACTTC.

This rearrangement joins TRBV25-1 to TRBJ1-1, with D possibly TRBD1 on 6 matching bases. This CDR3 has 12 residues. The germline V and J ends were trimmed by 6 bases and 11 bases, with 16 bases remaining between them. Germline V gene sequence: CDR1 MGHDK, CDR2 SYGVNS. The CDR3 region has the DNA TGTGCCAGCAGACACGAACAGGGAGTGGCTTTCTTT. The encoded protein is CASRHEQGVAFF.

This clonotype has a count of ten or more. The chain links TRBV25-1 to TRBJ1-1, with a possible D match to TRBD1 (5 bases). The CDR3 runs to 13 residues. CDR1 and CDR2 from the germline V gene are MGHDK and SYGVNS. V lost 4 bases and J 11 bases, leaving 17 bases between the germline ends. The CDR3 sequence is CASSGTWGNGAFF. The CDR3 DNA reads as TGTGCCAGCAGTGGGACTTGGGGCAATGGGGCTTTCTTT.

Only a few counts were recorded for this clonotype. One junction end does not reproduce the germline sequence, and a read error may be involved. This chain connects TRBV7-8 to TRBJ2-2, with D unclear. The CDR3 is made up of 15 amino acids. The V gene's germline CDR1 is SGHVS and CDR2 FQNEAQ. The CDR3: CASRLEPSSTGELFF. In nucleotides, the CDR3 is TGTGCCAGCAGATTAGAGCCGTCGAGCACCGGGGAGCTGTTTTTT.